The 24 T cell receptor beta chains in this list originate from one sample, sequenced in a study of cytomegalovirus exposure and HLA in healthy donors. Data came from immunoSEQ multiplex PCR; TCRdb stores just in-frame clones and leaves some out. The sample records about 220,000 clones, approximately 87% being singletons. Sequencing was performed on PBMCs. The receptors come from a young man in good health and CMV-seronegative.

The chain uses TRBV14 and TRBJ2-1; perhaps TRBD2 as D (6 bases). Germline CDR1 reads SGHDN; CDR2 reads FVKESK. V lost 1 base and J lost 7, with 23 bases in between. The CDR3 totals 18 residues. CDR3 sequence: CASSQVDLSLAPWNEQFF. The CDR3 region has the DNA TGTGCCAGCAGCCAAGTAGACCTCTCCCTAGCGCCTTGGAATGAGCAGTTCTTC.

The chain is built from TRBV5-6 and TRBJ2-4, with D perhaps matching TRBD2 (6 bases). Per the germline V gene, CDR1 is SGHDT and CDR2 is YYEEEE. Trimming stripped 2 bases from V and 0 bases from J, with 12 bases between. This CDR3 is 16 amino acids long. CDR3 amino acids: CASSFLMGGAKNIQYF. The DNA for the CDR3 is TGTGCCAGCAGCTTCCTTATGGGGGGAGCCAAAAACATTCAGTACTTC.

This sequence joins TRBV18 and TRBJ2-6; 7 bases line up with TRBD1. Trimming at V came to 3 bases and at J to 4 bases, leaving 9 bases not matched to a gene. The germline CDR1 and CDR2 sequences are KGHSH and LQKENI. The CDR3 sequence is 17 residues long. CDR3 DNA sequence: TGTGCCAGCTCACCGACTACAGGGGTGCAGGGGGCCAACGTCCTGACTTTC. This translates into CASSPTTGVQGANVLTF.

V gene TRBV10-3 combines with J gene TRBJ1-1, with a tentative D call TRBD1 (5 bases). Germline V gene lookup returns CDR1 ENHRY and CDR2 SYGVKD. The CDR3 length is 14 residues. The V end lost 0 bases, the J end lost 1 base, and 6 bases lay between the germline ends. CDR3 coding DNA: TGTGCCATCAGTGAGTCGGGGGGGAACACTGAAGCTTTCTTT. This sequence encodes CAISESGGNTEAFF.

The chain joins TRBV6-6 to TRBJ1-5; 8 bases fit TRBD1. Trimming took 8 bases from V and 3 from J; bases not matched to a gene: 3. The CDR3 consists of 13 residues. Looked up from germline, CDR1 is MNHNY and CDR2 is SVGAGI (reference sequence). The CDR3 reads CASGGQDNQPQHF. CDR3 sequence (DNA): TGTGCCAGCGGGGGACAGGACAATCAGCCCCAGCATTTT.

This clone was seen once. This rearrangement joins TRBV2 to TRBJ1-2, with D possibly TRBD1 on 6 matching bases. The CDR3 covers 12 residues. V lost 4 bases and J 8 bases, leaving 11 bases between the germline ends. Germline V lookup: CDR1 SNHLY, CDR2 FYNNEI. CDR3 sequence: CASSVTGSGYTF. CDR3 nucleotide sequence: TGTGCCAGCAGTGTGACAGGCTCAGGCTACACCTTC.

The V call is TRBV28, the J call TRBJ1-3, with D possibly being TRBD1 (5 bases). This CDR3 is built from 16 residues. Germline CDR1 reads MDHEN; CDR2 reads SYDVKM. The V gene lost 8 bases and the J gene lost 0 bases, with 17 bases spanning the gap. The CDR3 DNA reads TGTGCCAGCGACGAAAGGGGCCATACCTCTGGAAACACCATATATTTT. Its translation is CASDERGHTSGNTIYF.

This chain joins TRBV5-7 and TRBJ1-6; 9 nucleotides line up with TRBD1. TRBV5-7 is classed as an ORF, of uncertain function. The CDR3 loop spans 17 amino acids. The V segment lost 9 bases and the J segment 11 bases; nucleotides outside the gene matches: 21. CDR3 amino acids: CATFSPGTGKVGAPLHF. DNA of the CDR3: TGTGCCACTTTCTCCCCCGGGACAGGGAAGGTGGGGGCACCCCTCCACTTT.

This rearrangement joins TRBV6-5 to TRBJ1-2, with D unresolved. Germline CDR1 reads MNHEY; CDR2 reads SVGAGI. CDR3 length: 11 residues. Trimming left V 11 bases short and J 6 bases short, with 13 bases between. CDR3 in DNA: TGTGCCTGCCTTGGGGAGAATGGCTACACCTTC. The encoded protein is CACLGENGYTF.

The V gene is TRBV4-3, the J gene TRBJ1-2; D is unresolved. This CDR3 is 12 amino acids long. Trimming took 0 bases from V and 5 from J, leaving 4 bases between them. CDR1 LGHNA and CDR2 YSLEER come from the germline V gene. CDR3 in amino acids: CASSQDPYGYTF. In DNA form, the CDR3 reads TGCGCCAGCAGCCAAGACCCATATGGCTACACCTTC.

The J gene is TRBJ1-1, the V gene TRBV2; D possibly corresponds to TRBD1 (6 bases). This CDR3 contains 13 residues. CDR1 is SNHLY, CDR2 FYNNEI, per germline. Deletions cut 6 bases from V and 2 bases from J, with 10 bases between. The CDR3 reads CASRQDRNTEAFF. The CDR3 bases are TGTGCCAGCAGACAGGACAGAAACACTGAAGCTTTCTTT.

The V gene is TRBV5-4, the J gene TRBJ2-7; 8 positions agree with TRBD1. V trimming: 4 bases; J trimming: 4 bases; junction bases outside the gene matches: 10. This CDR3 region has 15 residues. Looked up from germline, CDR1 is SGHNT and CDR2 is YYREEE (reference sequence). The CDR3 loop reads CASSPDRGPLYEQYF. The CDR3, as DNA: TGTGCCAGCAGCCCTGACAGGGGACCCTTGTACGAGCAGTACTTC.

V is TRBV28 and J is TRBJ2-1, with 8 bases aligning to TRBD2. Germline trimming cut 5 bases from V and 8 bases from J; bases unmatched to any gene: 8. There are 14 residues in the CDR3. The germline V gene has CDR1 MDHEN and CDR2 SYDVKM. The CDR3 protein is CASSTKGLVDEQFF. Here the CDR3 DNA reads TGTGCCAGCAGTACAAAGGGACTAGTCGATGAGCAGTTCTTC.

The J gene is TRBJ2-7, the V gene TRBV7-2, with 10 bases that match TRBD2. Germline V CDR1 and CDR2: SGHTA, FQGNSA. The ends lost 5 bases at V and 4 bases at J; junction bases unmatched: 8. CDR3 length: 15 residues. CDR3 coding DNA: TGTGCCAGCAGCCCCAAAGCGGGAGGGACATACGAGCAGTACTTC. Translating gives CASSPKAGGTYEQYF. The whole variable domain, remainder taken from reference TRBV7-2 and TRBJ2-7, is GAGVSQSPSNKVTEKGKDVELRCDPISGHTALYWYRQSLGQGLEFLIYFQGNSAPDKSGLPSDRFSAERTGGSVSTLTIQRTQQEDSAVYLCASSPKAGGTYEQYFGPGTRLTVT.

This chain connects TRBV18 to TRBJ1-1; D gene ambiguous. The germline gives CDR1 KGHSH, CDR2 LQKENI. Trimming pared 1 base from V and 3 bases from J, leaving 6 bases between. The CDR3 spans 13 residues. CDR3: CASSPLGHTEAFF. The CDR3 nucleotides read TGTGCCAGCTCACCACTGGGCCACACTGAAGCTTTCTTT.

The chain employs TRBV5-1 and TRBJ2-1; tentative D call: TRBD2 (6 bases). Germline V gives CDR1 SGHRS, CDR2 YFSETQ. This CDR3 has 16 amino acids. With 2 bases removed from V and 1 base from J, the gap between germline ends came to 13 bases. The CDR3 region has the DNA TGCGCCAGCAGCTTCCCGCGGACTATTTCCTACAATGAGCAGTTCTTC. It specifies CASSFPRTISYNEQFF.

The J gene is TRBJ1-2, the V gene TRBV4-3; tentative D call: TRBD1 (5 bases). This CDR3 is built from 11 residues. Trimming left V 0 bases short and J 13 bases short, with 9 bases between. Looked up from germline, CDR1 is LGHNA and CDR2 is YSLEER. CDR3 sequence (DNA): TGCGCCAGCAGCCAAGACAGGGTTTTCACCTTC. Its translation is CASSQDRVFTF.

The J gene is TRBJ2-7, the V gene TRBV11-2; 9 positions match TRBD2. Germline CDR1 is SGHAT and CDR2 is FQNNGV. This CDR3 is built from 16 residues. The V gene end was trimmed by 2 bases and the J gene end by 6 bases; junction bases not matched to a gene: 11. CDR3 sequence: CASSLLRGLASGEQYF. CDR3 DNA sequence: TGTGCCAGCAGCTTATTGAGGGGACTAGCTTCGGGCGAGCAGTACTTC.

V and J are TRBV5-4 and TRBJ2-3; 7 bases match TRBD1. Germline CDR1 reads SGHNT; CDR2 reads YYREEE (reference sequence). The CDR3 sequence is 15 residues long. V lost 4 bases to trimming and J lost 2 bases; unmatched junction nucleotides: 7. The CDR3 here is CASSLTTGFTDTQYF. The CDR3 DNA reads as TGTGCCAGCAGCCTAACGACAGGGTTCACAGATACGCAGTATTTT.

This chain connects TRBV2 to TRBJ2-1; a weak D match, TRBD2 (5 bases). Trimming took off 9 bases at V and 0 bases at J, with 15 bases between the two ends. The V gene's germline CDR1 is SNHLY and CDR2 FYNNEI. CDR3 length: 15 residues. CDR3 nucleotides: TGTGCCAGTATAAAGTCACGGGGCTCCTACAATGAGCAGTTCTTC. This codes for CASIKSRGSYNEQFF.

The gene calls are TRBV4-1 and TRBJ1-1; TRBD1 matches at 7 bases. The CDR3 has 16 residues. With 4 bases clipped from V and 1 base from J, the junction kept 9 bases outside the gene matches. Germline lookup yields CDR1 MGHRA and CDR2 YSYEKL. CDR3 residues: CASSPYLDRANTEAFF. The CDR3 region has the DNA TGCGCCAGCAGCCCCTACCTCGACAGGGCGAACACTGAAGCTTTCTTT.

The J gene is TRBJ1-2, the V gene TRBV20-1, with a possible D match to TRBD1 (6 bases). The germline gives CDR1 DFQATT, CDR2 SNEGSKA (reference sequence). V dropped 6 bases and J dropped 5 bases, with 10 bases sitting between them. This CDR3 has 11 residues. CDR3 DNA sequence: TGCAGTGCGACACAGGGATATGGCTACACCTTC. This codes for CSATQGYGYTF.

The chain has TRBV12-5 and TRBJ1-2; 7 positions agree with TRBD1. J lost 4 bases, V lost 6 bases, and 2 bases had no gene match. The germline CDR1 and CDR2 sequences are LGHNT and FRNRAP. The CDR3 loop spans 12 amino acids. For the CDR3, the DNA is TGTGCTAGTGGATGGACAGGCTATGGCTACACCTTC. As protein: CASGWTGYGYTF.

The V gene is TRBV28, the J gene TRBJ1-5, with D possibly being TRBD1 (6 bases). The CDR3 runs to 15 residues. Germline-derived CDR1 and CDR2 are MDHEN and SYDVKM. V shed 6 bases and J shed 2 bases, with 14 bases lying between them. DNA for the CDR3: TGTGCCAGCAGAAGCCTCCGACAGGGCAATCAGCCCCAGCATTTT. This encodes CASRSLRQGNQPQHF.